These 18 T cell receptor beta chains came from one sample sequenced in a study of CD8 T cells in ankylosing spondylitis. TCRdb re-derived calls from the 5' RACE reads in MiXCR, one entry per CDR3 protein. Of a few hundred thousand distinct CDR3 sequences detected, about a sixth appear once; the ten largest clones hold over 0.9%. Study outcomes and limitations: Seemingly distinctive of ankylosing spondylitis blood was a TCR beta motif formed by eight highly homologous variants.

For these receptors, no antigen is known. The sample comprised blood, either unsorted or a sorted T cell fraction (not recorded which). The receptor source for this set is a male donor with ankylosing spondylitis.

The chain employs TRBV9 and TRBJ2-1, with 8 bases matching TRBD2. J was trimmed by 4 bases and V by 4 bases; bases with no gene match: 13. CDR3 length equals 17 residues. Germline CDR1 is SGDLS and CDR2 is YYNGEE. The chain's CDR3 is CASSHGPKREMYNEQFF. The CDR3 nucleotides read TGTGCCAGCAGCCATGGGCCGAAGCGGGAGATGTACAATGAGCAGTTCTTC.

The genes are TRBV5-1 and TRBJ2-2, with unresolved D. The CDR3 runs to 13 residues. V lost 5 bases and J 4 bases, leaving 9 bases between the germline ends. CDR1 SGHRS and CDR2 YFSETQ come from the germline V gene. The CDR3, as DNA: TGCGCCAGCAGAGAATCGGGCACCGGGGAGCTGTTTTTT. Its protein product is CASRESGTGELFF.

In this sample, this clonotype turned up a few times. The gene calls are TRBV11-2 and TRBJ2-3, with D hard to call. Germline CDR1 SGHAT, CDR2 FQNNGV. The ends were cut back, 0 bases at V and 2 bases at J, with 6 bases in the middle. There are 14 residues in the CDR3. In nucleotides, the CDR3 is TGTGCCAGCAGCTTAGACACGTACACAGATACGCAGTATTTT. This sequence encodes CASSLDTYTDTQYF.

This chain connects TRBV7-2 to TRBJ1-2, with 7 bases fitting TRBD1. Germline V gene lookup returns CDR1 SGHTA and CDR2 FQGNSA. This CDR3 has 15 residues. Trimming at V came to 1 base and at J to 4 bases, leaving 6 bases not matched to a gene. CDR3 sequence (DNA): TGTGCCAGCAGCTTAGGGGACAGCCTTGTCTATGGCTACACCTTC. It codes for CASSLGDSLVYGYTF.

This chain connects TRBV6-1 to TRBJ2-7; 10 bases agree with TRBD1. This CDR3 has 14 amino acids. The trim removed 6 bases at V and 4 bases at J, leaving 6 bases unmatched. The germline gives CDR1 MNHNS, CDR2 SASEGT. The CDR3, as DNA: TGTGCCAGCAGGACAGGGGGCGCGGTGTACGAGCAGTACTTC. Translation gives CASRTGGAVYEQYF.

The chain links TRBV2 to TRBJ2-3, with 10 bases that match TRBD2. Losses at the gene ends were 4 bases for V and 3 bases for J; bases not matched to a gene: 7. The CDR3 spans 16 residues. Germline V gene sequence: CDR1 SNHLY, CDR2 FYNNEI. CDR3 sequence reads: CASSARPSGGTDTQYF. The CDR3 coding sequence is TGTGCCAGCAGTGCCCGTCCTAGCGGGGGAACAGATACGCAGTATTTT.

The J gene is TRBJ2-6, the V gene TRBV5-1; the D gene is possibly TRBD1 (6 bases). The CDR3 sequence is 17 residues long. Germline-derived CDR1 and CDR2 are SGHRS and YFSETQ. V lost 0 bases, J lost 0 bases, and 10 bases lay in between. The CDR3 nucleotides read TGCGCCAGCAGCTTGGCAGGGGATATCTCTGGGGCCAACGTCCTGACTTTC. It yields the protein CASSLAGDISGANVLTF.

CDR3 residues: CASSLGDRVTGELFF. CDR3 DNA sequence: TGTGCCAGCAGCTTAGGTGACAGGGTGACCGGGGAGCTGTTTTTT. The chain combines TRBV7-3 with TRBJ2-2; 7 bases map to TRBD1. The junction had 5 bases not matched to a gene; V was cut back by 2 bases and J by 5 bases. This CDR3 is built from 15 residues. Germline CDR1 is SGHTA and CDR2 is FQGTGA.

The chain has TRBV5-5 and TRBJ1-1, with a tentative D call TRBD1 (5 bases). Germline CDR1 SGHKS, CDR2 YYEKEE (reference sequence). V was shortened by 5 bases and J by 0 bases, with 17 bases between the two germline ends. The CDR3 is 16 residues long. The CDR3 DNA is TGTGCCAGCAGTCGGGGCTGGGGAGGGGTGAACACTGAAGCTTTCTTT. This sequence encodes CASSRGWGGVNTEAFF.

The V and J genes are TRBV7-2 and TRBJ2-1, with 11 positions matching TRBD2. CDR1 SGHTA and CDR2 FQGNSA come from the germline V gene. The trim removed 2 bases at V and 0 bases at J, leaving 18 bases unmatched. The CDR3 spans 22 residues. The CDR3 reads CASSLRAGTSGVRPSSYNEQFF. In DNA, the CDR3 is TGTGCCAGCAGCTTACGGGCAGGGACTAGCGGTGTACGCCCGAGCTCCTACAATGAGCAGTTCTTC.

This chain connects TRBV7-2 to TRBJ2-7, with 7 bases identical to TRBD1. V shed 5 bases, J shed 4 bases, and the junction held 11 bases outside the gene matches. This CDR3 is 15 amino acids long. Germline values: CDR1 SGHTA, CDR2 FQGNSA. The CDR3 DNA is TGTGCCAGCAGCCCATGGGGACAGACCGATTACGAGCAGTACTTC. It specifies CASSPWGQTDYEQYF. Full variable domain (outside the CDR3, taken from reference TRBV7-2 and TRBJ2-7): GAGVSQSPSNKVTEKGKDVELRCDPISGHTALYWYRQSLGQGLEFLIYFQGNSAPDKSGLPSDRFSAERTGGSVSTLTIQRTQQEDSAVYLCASSPWGQTDYEQYFGPGTRLTVT.

The chain joins TRBV9 to TRBJ2-5; D is unclear. The V gene's germline CDR1 is SGDLS and CDR2 YYNGEE. The length of the CDR3 is 13 residues. The V gene lost 0 bases and the J gene lost 5 bases, with 8 bases spanning the gap. In DNA, the CDR3 is TGTGCCAGCAGCGTAGGGAGTGCGGAGACCCAGTACTTC. Translating it yields CASSVGSAETQYF.

This clonotype was counted between two and nine times. The chain joins TRBV6-1 to TRBJ1-1; unclear D gene. Germline lookup yields CDR1 MNHNS and CDR2 SASEGT. This CDR3 is built from 14 residues. V lost 6 bases and J lost 1, with 12 bases in between. CDR3 bases: TGTGCCAGCAGCCGGGGAAGTAAGAACACTGAAGCTTTCTTT. Amino acid sequence: CASSRGSKNTEAFF.

This rearrangement joins TRBV7-2 to TRBJ2-7, with 9 bases identical to TRBD2. Trimming cost V 5 bases and J 4 bases; bases outside gene matches: 9. This CDR3 comprises 15 residues. Germline-derived CDR1 and CDR2 are SGHTA and FQGNSA. The CDR3 region has the DNA TGTGCCAGCAGCCCCCGGGTAGCGGGGGAATACGAGCAGTACTTC. Translating it yields CASSPRVAGEYEQYF. Full variable domain (missing parts from reference TRBV7-2 and TRBJ2-7): GAGVSQSPSNKVTEKGKDVELRCDPISGHTALYWYRQSLGQGLEFLIYFQGNSAPDKSGLPSDRFSAERTGGSVSTLTIQRTQQEDSAVYLCASSPRVAGEYEQYFGPGTRLTVT.

V and J are TRBV20-1 and TRBJ2-7; TRBD2 is a possible D gene (5 bases). In germline, CDR1 is DFQATT, CDR2 SNEGSKA (reference sequence). The V end was cut by 3 bases, the J end by 3 bases, with 18 bases between. CDR3 length: 15 residues. CDR3 nucleotide sequence: TGCAGTGCTAGTTATGCCGTGCTGGGGAGCTACGAGCAGTACTTC. Its translation is CSASYAVLGSYEQYF.

The chain couples TRBV28 to TRBJ2-5; no clear D. The V and J ends lost 3 bases and 4 bases respectively, with 12 bases between them. Germline V gives CDR1 MDHEN, CDR2 SYDVKM. The CDR3 has 14 amino acids. The CDR3 sequence is CASSLYGVSETQYF. The CDR3 region has the DNA TGTGCCAGCAGTTTGTATGGGGTGTCAGAGACCCAGTACTTC.

The chain recombines TRBV7-9 with TRBJ2-6; D may be TRBD1 (5 bases). The V and J ends lost 1 base and 4 bases respectively, with 14 bases between them. CDR3 length: 17 residues. CDR1 is SEHNR, CDR2 FQNEAQ, per germline (reference sequence). This chain's CDR3 is CASSLGSGAEGANVLTF. The CDR3 nucleotides are TGTGCCAGCAGCTTAGGGTCTGGGGCGGAGGGGGCCAACGTCCTGACTTTC.

This clonotype has a handful of counts. V usage is TRBV6-5 and J usage is TRBJ1-6; 7 bases align to TRBD1. Germline loops: CDR1 MNHEY, CDR2 SVGAGI. V trimming: 2 bases; J trimming: 0 bases; junction bases outside the gene matches: 4. The CDR3 has 17 amino acids. The CDR3: CASSYGGQSSYNSPLHF. CDR3 DNA: TGTGCCAGCAGTTACGGGGGACAGAGCTCCTATAATTCACCCCTCCACTTT.